Listed below are T cell receptor beta chains from one sample, sequenced in a study of tumor T cells in aggressive B-cell lymphoma. Generated by immunoSEQ multiplex PCR, the TCRdb table keeps only in-frame clones and is missing some. The table includes just over 6,500 clones, approximately 88% detected once. Specimen: tumor tissue. The receptors here all came from an adult with diffuse large B cell lymphoma. Some clones in this sample may be carry-over from other donors' samples. Both conserved end residues are part of each CDR3. Fields, in order: CDR3 length, D gene, clone size, V gene, J gene, CDR3 protein. The D gene is left open where the match is weak. Clone size, where shown, is once, few, many, or a class for clones that have expanded.

14	.	.	TRBV5-1	TRBJ2-7	CASSLEASSYEQYF
12	.	.	TRBV5-6	TRBJ2-7	CASSFLLREQYF
13	TRBD1	few	TRBV29-1	TRBJ1-4	CSVDTGGDEKLFF
13	TRBD1	.	TRBV18	TRBJ1-1	CASSQAQGSEAFF
14	TRBD1	.	TRBV6-5	TRBJ1-2	CASSPLDRVYGYTF
12	.	once	TRBV2	TRBJ2-5	CASSGQEETQYF
14	.	.	TRBV18	TRBJ1-5	CASSYQRGGQPQHF
12	TRBD1	.	TRBV6-5	TRBJ1-2	CASKQGASGYTF
19	TRBD1	.	TRBV11-3	TRBJ1-3	CASSLDRRGQGATGNTIYF
15	TRBD2	.	TRBV11-1	TRBJ2-1	CASGSGLAVYNEQFF
15	.	few	TRBV7-9	TRBJ2-2	CASSFRGGNTGELFF
15	.	once	TRBV7-8	TRBJ1-2	CASSLPNQGIYGYTF
17	TRBD2	.	TRBV7-9	TRBJ2-7	CASSSGLAGGILHEQYF
15	TRBD1	once	TRBV6-6	TRBJ2-7	CASSYGDRSLGEQYF
15	TRBD2	few	TRBV5-1	TRBJ2-1	CASSLSGGASNEQFF
14	.	.	TRBV28	TRBJ2-7	CASTPQQGAYEQYF
16	TRBD1	once	TRBV19	TRBJ1-4	CASKLGSGQFNEKLFF
13	.	.	TRBV7-2	TRBJ1-3	CASSSGIRDTIYF
15	.	.	TRBV5-1	TRBJ2-5	CASSLDLNVKETQYF
15	TRBD2	.	TRBV4-2	TRBJ2-5	CASSQVGGSQETQYF
13	TRBD1	once	TRBV15	TRBJ2-7	CATSRQTGYEQYF
17	TRBD1	.	TRBV15	TRBJ1-4	CATSRDKSGTGREKLFF
13	.	.	TRBV29-1	TRBJ1-1	CSVEGQLNTEAFF
14	.	.	TRBV9	TRBJ2-3	CASSVGQGPDTQYF
9	.	.	TRBV7-6	.	CASPYEQYF
16	TRBD2	.	TRBV5-4	TRBJ2-1	CASSDRTSGIDNEQFF
14	.	.	TRBV6-5	TRBJ2-2	CASSYTGLTGELFF
11	.	.	TRBV2	TRBJ2-1	CASSESPGQFF
13	TRBD1	few	TRBV18	TRBJ1-2	CASLGQVEGIHTF
17	.	.	TRBV15	TRBJ2-2	CATSRSPGQGSTGELFF
12	.	.	TRBV4-2	TRBJ1-1	CASSQGGVGAFF
15	.	.	TRBV5-4	TRBJ2-7	CASSLGSGVAYEQYF
12	.	.	TRBV30	TRBJ1-2	CAWIYGSYGYTF
13	.	once	TRBV12-5	TRBJ2-1	CASGFGVGGEQFF
15	TRBD1	.	TRBV6-5	TRBJ1-6	CASRGTGANNSPLHF
17	.	.	TRBV7-2	TRBJ2-5	CASSSPSGLFGQETQYF
13	.	.	TRBV11-3	TRBJ2-7	CASSLGQPYEQYF
13	.	.	TRBV5-4	TRBJ1-3	CASSFEYGNTIYF
13	TRBD1	.	TRBV7-2	TRBJ1-5	CASSPDRDQPQHF
18	TRBD2	.	TRBV7-6	TRBJ2-5	CASSLALLAGGRGETQYF
14	TRBD1	.	TRBV11-1	TRBJ2-5	CASSTGGSKETQYF
14	TRBD1	.	TRBV5-1	TRBJ2-7	CASSPGQGRYEQYF
14	TRBD1	.	TRBV2	TRBJ1-2	CASSGDRGGYGYTF
13	.	.	TRBV19	TRBJ2-7	CASSIIGSYEQYF
13	.	few	TRBV18	TRBJ1-2	CASSPTEGYGYTF
14	.	.	TRBV29-1	TRBJ1-2	CSVGSGLHNYGYTF
15	.	.	TRBV9	TRBJ1-1	CASSAGTVGNTEAFF
13	.	.	TRBV2	TRBJ1-1	CASSDTGRTEAFF
14	.	.	TRBV5-1	TRBJ2-7	CASSYDRITYEQYF
15	TRBD1	.	TRBV6-5	TRBJ1-1	CASSRWTGGALEAFF
19	TRBD2	.	TRBV4-3	TRBJ2-5	CASSQDWPSGGGPKETQYF
15	TRBD1	.	TRBV5-4	TRBJ2-5	CASSWGQGSDETQYF
14	TRBD2	.	TRBV27	TRBJ2-5	CASSSGPAGETQYF